Listed below are T cell receptor beta chains from one sample, sequenced in a study of blood T cell repertoires in COVID-19. The data were produced by immunoSEQ multiplex PCR, yet TCRdb's version contains in-frame clones alone and is incomplete. The table lists roughly 190,000 clones, around four fifths of them singletons. The material sequenced was peripheral blood. The receptors derive from a human donor in a cohort sampled during active COVID-19. Both conserved end residues are part of each CDR3. A D gene is named only where the DNA matches it firmly. Size values are once, few and many counts, or a class for expanded clones, and some rows have none.

TRBJ2-4	.	15	.	TRBV30	TGTGCCTGGAGTGCTACCCGACTAGCCAAAAACATTCAGTACTTC	CAWSATRLAKNIQYF
TRBJ1-5	.	14	.	TRBV3-1/TRBV3-2	TGTGCCAGCAGCCAGACAGGAAGGTACCAGCCCCAGCATTTT	CASSQTGRYQPQHF
TRBJ1-1	.	16	.	TRBV21-1	TGTGCCAGCAGCAAAGCCCGGGGTTATATGAACACTGAAGCTTTCTTT	CASSKARGYMNTEAFF
TRBJ1-6	.	14	.	TRBV5-4	TGTGCCAGCAGCTTGGGACAGACCCGTTCACCCCTCCACTTT	CASSLGQTRSPLHF
TRBJ1-1	.	14	.	TRBV11-2	TGTGCCAGCAGCCTACAGGGAAAGAACACTGAAGCTTTCTTT	CASSLQGKNTEAFF
TRBJ1-4	.	13	.	TRBV29-1	TGCAGCGGACGAACAGCTAATAATGAAAAACTGTTTTTT	CSGRTANNEKLFF
TRBJ1-1	.	15	.	TRBV27	TGTGCCAGCAGTTTATCCACGGGGTTCGGCACTGAAGCTTTCTTT	CASSLSTGFGTEAFF
TRBJ1-1	.	15	TRBD1	TRBV6-5	TGTGCCAGCAGTTACAGGACAGGGACTGACACTGAAGCTTTCTTT	CASSYRTGTDTEAFF
TRBJ1-1	once	13	.	TRBV7-2	TGTGCCAGCAGCCCATCCGCTAGCATTGAAGCTTTCTTT	CASSPSASIEAFF
TRBJ1-4	.	14	.	TRBV3-1/TRBV3-2	TGTGCCAGCAGCCAACTGGGGGCGAAGGAAAAACTGTTTTTT	CASSQLGAKEKLFF
TRBJ1-1	.	13	.	TRBV7-8	TGTGCCAGCCATCCCCCGGGGGGGCTAGGGGCTTTCTTT	CASHPPGGLGAFF
TRBJ1-1	.	13	.	TRBV11-2	TGTGCCAGCAGCCAAAGCGATGGCGAAGAAGCTTTCTTT	CASSQSDGEEAFF
TRBJ1-6	.	16	.	TRBV4-1	TGCGCCAGCAGCCCTGCTAGCGGGACGGGGTATTCACCCCTCCACTTT	CASSPASGTGYSPLHF
TRBJ1-3	few	15	.	TRBV19	TGTGCCAGTACGGTTGCGGGGTTGGCAGGAAACACCATATATTTT	CASTVAGLAGNTIYF
TRBJ1-6	few	17	.	TRBV30	TGTGCCTGGAGTGTACAGGTTTCGAGCTCCTATAATTCACCCCTCCACTTT	CAWSVQVSSSYNSPLHF
TRBJ2-5	.	15	.	TRBV5-4	TGTGCCAGCAGCTTACAGGTTCCGGCCCAAGAGACCCAGTACTTC	CASSLQVPAQETQYF
TRBJ1-5	few	14	TRBD1	TRBV28	TGTGCCAGCAGTTGGTACAGGGGAGGTCAGCCCCAGCATTTT	CASSWYRGGQPQHF
TRBJ1-4	.	18	TRBD1	TRBV5-1	TGCGCCAGCAGCTTGGTTGCAGGGGGCGCCGCAACTAATGAAAAACTGTTTTTT	CASSLVAGGAATNEKLFF
TRBJ2-5	.	13	TRBD2	TRBV28	TGTGCCAGCAGAACTAGCGTACAAGAGACCCAGTACTTC	CASRTSVQETQYF
TRBJ1-2	.	15	.	TRBV6-5	TGTGCCAGCAGTTACTCAAGGGGCTCTAACTATGGCTACACCTTC	CASSYSRGSNYGYTF
TRBJ2-7	.	15	TRBD1	TRBV7-8	TGTGCCAGCAGCGCGGGAACAGGGGGATTTTACGAGCAGTACTTC	CASSAGTGGFYEQYF
TRBJ2-1	.	16	TRBD2	TRBV7-2	TGTGCCAGCAGCCGCCAGCGGGGGGGCGTGTGGAATGAGCAGTTCTTC	CASSRQRGGVWNEQFF
TRBJ1-1	.	11	.	TRBV15	TGTGCCTCCCTAAGACAGACTGAAGCTTTCTTT	CASLRQTEAFF
TRBJ2-1	.	18	TRBD2	TRBV3-1/TRBV3-2	TGTGCCAGCAGCCAAGGGTGGGCTAGCGGGAGTCTCTACAATGAGCAGTTCTTC	CASSQGWASGSLYNEQFF
TRBJ2-3	.	12	.	TRBV5-1	TGCGCCAGCAGCTTGTACTCTGATACGCAGTATTTT	CASSLYSDTQYF
TRBJ1-2	.	16	TRBD1	TRBV28	TGTGCCAGCAGGGGGCCTCGGGACAGGATTTACTATGGCTACACCTTC	CASRGPRDRIYYGYTF
TRBJ2-5	.	14	.	TRBV5-1	TGCGCCAGCAGCCTTTACAGGTCCCAAGAGACCCAGTACTTC	CASSLYRSQETQYF
TRBJ2-4	.	16	.	TRBV18	TGTGCCAGCTCACCACCGGCAGGGCTAGCCAAAAACATTCAGTACTTC	CASSPPAGLAKNIQYF
TRBJ2-1	.	14	.	TRBV11-2	TGTGCCAGCAGCTTTGGGGGGGGGCACAATGAGCAGTTCTTC	CASSFGGGHNEQFF
TRBJ2-5	.	14	TRBD2	TRBV28	TGTGCCAGCAGTTTCCAAGGCGGGAGTGAGACCCAGTACTTC	CASSFQGGSETQYF
TRBJ2-1	.	13	.	TRBV10-3	TGTGCCATCAGTGAACAGATAAACAATGAGCAGTTCTTC	CAISEQINNEQFF
TRBJ1-1	.	13	.	TRBV5-1	TGCGCCAGCAGCTTAGGGGCGAACATGAGAGCTTTCTTT	CASSLGANMRAFF
TRBJ2-2	.	16	TRBD2	TRBV11-3	TGTGCCAGCAGCCCAAGACTAGCGGGAGGCACCGGGGAGCTGTTTTTT	CASSPRLAGGTGELFF